Below, one T cell receptor beta chain is given with its context. The CDR3 sequence is 16 residues long. After removal of 0 bases from V and 7 bases from J, the junction contained 8 bases not matched to a gene. Germline V gene sequence: CDR1 SGHRS, CDR2 YFSETQ. This sample is drawn from a study of OX40 agonist ivuxolimab in advanced cancers. Study summary: Patients received the agonistic anti-OX40 (CD134) antibody ivuxolimab.

Generated by immunoSEQ multiplex PCR, the TCRdb table keeps only in-frame clones and is missing some. The data contain roughly 68,000 clones, roughly nine tenths of them seen just once; the ten biggest clones take up approximately 4%. The clonotype comes from an adult with an advanced solid tumor such as melanoma, head and neck, liver or kidney cancer. V is TRBV5-1 and J is TRBJ2-3; the match to TRBD2 covers 10 bases. The sequencing used CD4+ or CD8+ T cells sorted from blood, collected in a trial of the OX40 agonist ivuxolimab. The CDR3, as DNA: TGCGCCAGCAGCTTGGTCCTAGCGGGAGTTCAGAATACGCAGTATTTT. Amino acid sequence: CASSLVLAGVQNTQYF.